This T cell receptor beta chain was sequenced for a study of T cells in Graves' hyperthyroidism and ophthalmopathy (dated 2019 in TCRdb). Regarding the study in general: Peripheral blood samples were taken at the time of initial diagnosis, prior to any treatment. TCR Vbeta CDR3 sequencing of roughly 140 peripheral blood samples (fewer than 45 ophthalmopathy, 75 or so hyperthyroidism and roughly 17 progressor patients) is reported in the paper. To identify distinguishing TCR V-J signatures, a discovery cohort of 95 to 100 patients was used, comprising 40 to 45 with Graves' ophthalmopathy and around 57 with stable Graves' hyperthyroidism. For training and testing, the roughly 100 patients in the discovery cohort were randomly divided in a 7:3 ratio. In about six Graves' hyperthyroidism patients, the study also compared T-cell repertoires from thyroid tissue with T-cell repertoires from blood. Whether ophthalmopathy could be predicted prospectively was tested in an independent validation cohort made up of approximately 19 hyperthyroidism patients plus 17 patients who later progressed to ophthalmopathy. After blood sampling, hyperthyroidism patients were treated with methimazole at a starting dose of 30 mg daily, and ophthalmopathy patients were treated with high-dose intravenous methylprednisolone. Overall study outcomes, separate from this receptor: Sample size was not statistically predetermined, and investigators were not blinded to group allocation. In validation, progression to ophthalmopathy was predicted by the model with around 70% sensitivity and roughly 76% specificity, a median of around 6.5 months before onset. Ophthalmopathy was separated from stable hyperthyroidism by a 13 V-J signature model, with about 86% sensitivity and approximately 81% specificity obtained in cross-validation and 80%/75% obtained in testing. Most expanded thyroid clonotypes (frequency above 0.001) were also found in blood, which suggests that blood repertoires may mirror thyroid immune responses.

The germline V end is reduced by 6 bases and the J end by 6 bases; junction bases left unmatched: 5. Its CDR3 holds 13 amino acids, cysteine through phenylalanine. Only CDR3 DNA is held: 39 bases, read in frame from base 1. CDR1 MNHNS and CDR2 SASEGT were looked up in the germline V gene. This clonotype came up many times. Its antigen remains unidentified. Base-call qualities are not available, and no considerably larger clone is one nucleotide away. A patient counted as having stable Graves' hyperthyroidism if no progression to ophthalmopathy occurred over 18 months of follow-up. Hyperthyroidism patients were newly diagnosed, had a disease duration of under 2 months, and were aged 18 to 65 years. Patients with uncontrolled infections, other autoimmune diseases, pregnancy or lactation were excluded. Diagnoses were based on clinical symptoms, serum thyroxine and TRAb, thyroid ultrasound and orbital computed tomography. PBMCs were isolated from 8 to 10 ml of fresh peripheral blood by Ficoll-Paque density gradient centrifugation. Total RNA was extracted with Trizol reagent, and quality was checked on an Agilent 2100 Bioanalyzer.

TCR beta CDR3 regions were amplified from RNA transcripts. A first-round RT-PCR of the TCR CDR3 used the HTBI primer set with the Qiagen OneStep RT-PCR kit. Libraries were constructed in a second round of multiplex PCR, after which size selection and purification were performed. Sequencing of the libraries was done on an Illumina HiSeq2000 using paired-end 100 bp reads. The authors' pipeline ran thus. Raw data were processed with SOAPnuke, discarding reads with adapters, uncalled bases, mean Phred below 15, or no exact constant-primer or identifier match. COPE v1.2.5 was used to merge the high-quality paired reads, and each unique nucleotide sequence was defined as a clonotype. MiTCR v1.1 was used to align the clonotypes against IMGT TRBV, TRBD and TRBJ reference segments. The analysis was restricted to V-J combinations with a frequency above 0.0001, which together covered 99.2% of the repertoires. The TCS score was defined as F50 (clonal expansion) divided by E x V (chaos), with BLOSUM62-based TCRdist calculated between CDR3 peptides within each V-J. Welch's t-statistics and random forest reduced 500 to 550 V-J features to about 13, which were used in a naive Bayes classifier (R e1071). TCRdb cleaned the public reads at Q25 with fastp, built clones with MiXCR and kept in-frame beta chains. Identical CDR3 protein sequences are pooled into one entry, listed with their most common genes and DNA. The V and J calls and clone size come from TCRdb's table, not from the authors' own analysis. For this sample there are approximately 480,000 distinct CDR3 sequences; about a fifth appear just once. About 30% of the sample is taken by the ten largest.

The sequencing input was blood. The chain is made from TRBV6-1 and TRBJ1-5; 7 middle bases align to TRBD1. This receptor was identified in a young man with Graves' hyperthyroidism. Read as DNA, the sequence is TGTGCCAGCAGCGAAACAGGGGTTCAGCCCCAGCATTTT. It codes for CASSETGVQPQHF.